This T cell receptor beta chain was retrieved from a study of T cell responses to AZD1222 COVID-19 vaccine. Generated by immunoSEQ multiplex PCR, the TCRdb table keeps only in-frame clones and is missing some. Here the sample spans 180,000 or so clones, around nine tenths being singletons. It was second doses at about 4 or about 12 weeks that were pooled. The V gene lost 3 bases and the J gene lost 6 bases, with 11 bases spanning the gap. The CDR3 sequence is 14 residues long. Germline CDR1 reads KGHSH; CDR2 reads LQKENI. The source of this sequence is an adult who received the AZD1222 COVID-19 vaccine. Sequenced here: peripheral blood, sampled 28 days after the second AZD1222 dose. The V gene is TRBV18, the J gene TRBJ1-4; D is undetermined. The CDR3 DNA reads TGTGCCAGCTCACCTCCCGGAGAGGATGAAAAACTGTTTTTT. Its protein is CASSPPGEDEKLFF.